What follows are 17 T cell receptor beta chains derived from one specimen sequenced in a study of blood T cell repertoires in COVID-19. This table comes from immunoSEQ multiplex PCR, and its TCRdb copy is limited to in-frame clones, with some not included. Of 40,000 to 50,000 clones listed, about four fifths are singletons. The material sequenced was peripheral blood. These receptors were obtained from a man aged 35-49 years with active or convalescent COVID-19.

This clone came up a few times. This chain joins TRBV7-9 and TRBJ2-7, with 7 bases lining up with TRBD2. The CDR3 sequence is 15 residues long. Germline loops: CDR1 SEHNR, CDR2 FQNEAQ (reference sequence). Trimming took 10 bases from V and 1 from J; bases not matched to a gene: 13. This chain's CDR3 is CATGGKAGDSYEQYF. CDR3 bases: TGTGCCACCGGGGGGAAGGCTGGGGATTCCTACGAGCAGTACTTC.

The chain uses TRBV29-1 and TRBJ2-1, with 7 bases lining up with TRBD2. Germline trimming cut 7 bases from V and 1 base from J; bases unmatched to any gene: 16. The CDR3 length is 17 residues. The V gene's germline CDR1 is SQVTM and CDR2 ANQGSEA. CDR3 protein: CSAEGRERPLSYNEQFF. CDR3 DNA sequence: TGCAGCGCCGAGGGGCGGGAGAGGCCCCTGTCCTACAATGAGCAGTTCTTC.

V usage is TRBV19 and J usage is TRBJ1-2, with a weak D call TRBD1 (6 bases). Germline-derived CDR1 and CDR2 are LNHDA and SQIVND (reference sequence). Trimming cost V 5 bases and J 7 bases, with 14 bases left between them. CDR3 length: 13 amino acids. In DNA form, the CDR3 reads TGTGCCAGTAGTTTTAATCTCAGGGGTGGCTACACCTTC. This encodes CASSFNLRGGYTF.

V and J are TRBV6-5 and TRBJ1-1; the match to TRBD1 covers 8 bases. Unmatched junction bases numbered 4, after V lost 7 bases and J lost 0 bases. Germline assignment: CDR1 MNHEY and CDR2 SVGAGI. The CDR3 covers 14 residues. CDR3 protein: CASTRDRMNTEAFF. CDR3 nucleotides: TGTGCCAGCACCAGGGACAGGATGAACACTGAAGCTTTCTTT.

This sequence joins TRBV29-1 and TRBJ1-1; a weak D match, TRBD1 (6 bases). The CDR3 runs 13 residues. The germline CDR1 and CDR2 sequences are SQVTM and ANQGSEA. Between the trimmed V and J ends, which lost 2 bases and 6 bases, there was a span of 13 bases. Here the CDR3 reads CSVEKGKGAEAFF. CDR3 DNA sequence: TGCAGCGTTGAAAAGGGGAAGGGGGCTGAAGCTTTCTTT.

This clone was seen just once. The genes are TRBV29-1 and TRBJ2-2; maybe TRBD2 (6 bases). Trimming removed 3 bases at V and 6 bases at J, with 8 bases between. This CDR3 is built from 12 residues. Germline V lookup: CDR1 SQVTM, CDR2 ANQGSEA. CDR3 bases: TGCAGCGTTGAGCCGGGAGCCGGGGAGCTGTTTTTT. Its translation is CSVEPGAGELFF.

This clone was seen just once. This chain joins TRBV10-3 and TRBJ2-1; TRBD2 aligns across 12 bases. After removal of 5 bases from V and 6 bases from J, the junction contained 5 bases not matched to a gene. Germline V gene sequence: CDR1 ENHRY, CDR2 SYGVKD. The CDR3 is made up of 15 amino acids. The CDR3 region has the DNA TGTGCCATCAGTTCTAGCGGGGGGGTTGGCAATGAGCAGTTCTTC. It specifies CAISSSGGVGNEQFF.

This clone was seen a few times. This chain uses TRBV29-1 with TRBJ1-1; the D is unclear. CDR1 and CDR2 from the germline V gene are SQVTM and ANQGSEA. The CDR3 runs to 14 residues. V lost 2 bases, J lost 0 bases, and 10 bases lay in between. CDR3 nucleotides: TGCAGCGTTGAAACTCAACAGATGAACACTGAAGCTTTCTTT. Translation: CSVETQQMNTEAFF.

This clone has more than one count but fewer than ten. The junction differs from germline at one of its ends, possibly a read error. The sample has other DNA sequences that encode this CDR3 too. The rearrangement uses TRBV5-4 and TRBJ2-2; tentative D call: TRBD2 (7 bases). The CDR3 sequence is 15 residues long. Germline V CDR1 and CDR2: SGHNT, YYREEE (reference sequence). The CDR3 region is CARSGEGGRTGELFF. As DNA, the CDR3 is TGTGCCCGCAGCGGCGAGGGGGGGAGGACCGGGGAGCTGTTTTTT.

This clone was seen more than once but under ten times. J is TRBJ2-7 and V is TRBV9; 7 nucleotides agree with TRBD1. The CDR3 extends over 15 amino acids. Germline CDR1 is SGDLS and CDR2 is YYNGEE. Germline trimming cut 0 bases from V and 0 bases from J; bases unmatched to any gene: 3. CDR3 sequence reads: CASSVEGASSYEQYF. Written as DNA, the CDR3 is TGTGCCAGCAGCGTAGAGGGGGCTAGCTCCTACGAGCAGTACTTC.

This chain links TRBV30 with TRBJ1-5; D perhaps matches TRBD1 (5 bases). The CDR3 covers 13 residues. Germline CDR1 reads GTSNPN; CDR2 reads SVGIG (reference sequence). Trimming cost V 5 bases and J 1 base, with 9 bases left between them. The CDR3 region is CAWGGGSNQPQHF. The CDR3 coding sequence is TGTGCCTGGGGGGGAGGGAGCAATCAGCCCCAGCATTTT.

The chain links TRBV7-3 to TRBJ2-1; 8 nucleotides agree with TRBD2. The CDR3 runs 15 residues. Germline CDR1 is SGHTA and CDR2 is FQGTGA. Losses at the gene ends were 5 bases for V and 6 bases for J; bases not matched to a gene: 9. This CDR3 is CASSNPTGGINEQFF. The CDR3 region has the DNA TGTGCCAGCAGCAATCCCACGGGGGGGATCAATGAGCAGTTCTTC.

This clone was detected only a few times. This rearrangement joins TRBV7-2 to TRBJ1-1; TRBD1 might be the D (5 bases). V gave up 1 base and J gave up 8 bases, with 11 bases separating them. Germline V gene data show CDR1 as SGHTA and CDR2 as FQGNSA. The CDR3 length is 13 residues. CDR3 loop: CASSLGWGREAFF. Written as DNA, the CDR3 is TGTGCCAGCAGCTTAGGGTGGGGCAGGGAAGCTTTCTTT.

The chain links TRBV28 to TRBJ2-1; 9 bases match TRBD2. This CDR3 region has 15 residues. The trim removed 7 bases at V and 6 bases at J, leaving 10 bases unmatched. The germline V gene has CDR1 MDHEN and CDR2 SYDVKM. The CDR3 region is CASTKLAGAGNEQFF. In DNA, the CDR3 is TGTGCCAGCACCAAATTAGCGGGAGCGGGCAATGAGCAGTTCTTC. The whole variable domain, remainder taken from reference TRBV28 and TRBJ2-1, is DVKVTQSSRYLVKRTGEKVFLECVQDMDHENMFWYRQDPGLGLRLIYFSYDVKMKEKGDIPEGYSVSREKKERFSLILESASTNQTSMYLCASTKLAGAGNEQFFGPGTRLTVL.

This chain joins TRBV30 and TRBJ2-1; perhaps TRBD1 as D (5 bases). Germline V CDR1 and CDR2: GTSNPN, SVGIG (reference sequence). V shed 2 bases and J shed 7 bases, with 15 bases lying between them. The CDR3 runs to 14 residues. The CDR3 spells CAWSRQLKGNEQFF. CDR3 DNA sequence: TGTGCCTGGAGTCGACAGCTAAAGGGAAATGAGCAGTTCTTC.

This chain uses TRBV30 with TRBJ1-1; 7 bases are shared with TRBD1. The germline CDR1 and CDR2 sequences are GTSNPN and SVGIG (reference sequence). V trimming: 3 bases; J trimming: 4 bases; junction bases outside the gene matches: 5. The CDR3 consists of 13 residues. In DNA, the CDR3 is TGTGCCTGGAGCCTAGGGACAGCCACTGAAGCTTTCTTT. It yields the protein CAWSLGTATEAFF.

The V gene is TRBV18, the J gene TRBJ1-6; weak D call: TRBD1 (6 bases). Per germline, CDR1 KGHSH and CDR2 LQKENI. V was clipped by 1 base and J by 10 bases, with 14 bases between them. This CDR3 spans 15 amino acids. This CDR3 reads CASSPLEGGESPLHF. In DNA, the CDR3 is TGTGCCAGCTCACCACTGGAAGGGGGGGAATCACCCCTCCACTTT.